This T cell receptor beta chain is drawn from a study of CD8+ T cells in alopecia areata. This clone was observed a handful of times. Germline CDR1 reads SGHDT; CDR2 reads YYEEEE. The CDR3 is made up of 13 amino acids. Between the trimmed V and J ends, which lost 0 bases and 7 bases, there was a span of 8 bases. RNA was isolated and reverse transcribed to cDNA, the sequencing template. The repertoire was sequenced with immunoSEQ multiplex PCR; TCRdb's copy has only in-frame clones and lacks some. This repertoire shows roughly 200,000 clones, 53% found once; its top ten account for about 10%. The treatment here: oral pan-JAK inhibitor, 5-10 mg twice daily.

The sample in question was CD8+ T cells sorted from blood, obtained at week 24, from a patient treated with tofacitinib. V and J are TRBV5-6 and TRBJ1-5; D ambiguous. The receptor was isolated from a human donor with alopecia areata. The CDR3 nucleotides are TGTGCCAGCAGCTTGGGGTCTTACCAGCCCCAGCATTTT. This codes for CASSLGSYQPQHF.